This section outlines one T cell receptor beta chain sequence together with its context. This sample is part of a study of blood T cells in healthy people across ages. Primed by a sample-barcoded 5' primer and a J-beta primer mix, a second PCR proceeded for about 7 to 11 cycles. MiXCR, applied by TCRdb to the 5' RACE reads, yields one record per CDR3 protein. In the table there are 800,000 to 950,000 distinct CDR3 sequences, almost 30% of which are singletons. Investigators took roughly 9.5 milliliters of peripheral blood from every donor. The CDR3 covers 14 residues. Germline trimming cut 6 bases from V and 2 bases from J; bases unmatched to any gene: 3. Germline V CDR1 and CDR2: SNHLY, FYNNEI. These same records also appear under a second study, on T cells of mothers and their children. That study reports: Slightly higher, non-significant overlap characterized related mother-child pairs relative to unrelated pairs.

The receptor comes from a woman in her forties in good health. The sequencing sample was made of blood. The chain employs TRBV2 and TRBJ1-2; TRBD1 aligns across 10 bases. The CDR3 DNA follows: TGTGCCAGCAGAACGGGACAGGGGAACTATGGCTACACCTTC. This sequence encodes CASRTGQGNYGYTF.